The 18 T cell receptor beta chains below were found in one sample sequenced in a study of T cell responses to AZD1222 COVID-19 vaccine. The repertoire was sequenced with immunoSEQ multiplex PCR; TCRdb's copy has only in-frame clones and lacks some. The sample comprises 93,000 or so clones, around 90% of which are singletons, and about 5% rests with the top ten. The input for sequencing was peripheral blood, taken on day 0 of AZD1222 vaccination. These receptors came from an adult in good health.

This chain links TRBV5-1 with TRBJ1-4; D remains ambiguous. CDR3 length equals 15 residues. Trimming removed 3 bases at V and 0 bases at J, with 9 bases between. Germline lookup yields CDR1 SGHRS and CDR2 YFSETQ. The CDR3 coding sequence is TGCGCCAGCAGCTACGAGACAACAACTAATGAAAAACTGTTTTTT. Its translation is CASSYETTTNEKLFF.

The chain couples TRBV24-1 to TRBJ1-2; D call uncertain. V shed 0 bases and J shed 6 bases, with 10 bases lying between them. Germline V gene data show CDR1 as KGHDR and CDR2 as SFDVKD. This CDR3 has 14 residues. The CDR3 coding sequence is TGTGCCACCAGTGATTTGGGCAGGACCCATGGCTACACCTTC. Translation gives CATSDLGRTHGYTF.

The chain joins TRBV28 to TRBJ2-7, with 9 nucleotides matching TRBD1. Germline CDR1 and CDR2: MDHEN and SYDVKM. The CDR3 is 17 residues long. Trimming removed 5 bases from V and 5 bases from J; junction bases left unmatched: 16. The CDR3 loop is CASSPGRTGTGPNEQYF. In DNA form, the CDR3 reads TGTGCCAGCAGTCCTGGCCGAACCGGGACAGGGCCCAACGAGCAGTACTTC.

This clone was recorded once. The V call is TRBV3-1 (or the pseudogene TRBV3-2), the J call TRBJ2-7; TRBD2 is a possible D gene (6 bases). The CDR3 consists of 14 residues. Trimming took off 3 bases at V and 7 bases at J, with 16 bases between the two ends. Germline values: CDR1 LGHDT, CDR2 YNNKEL (reference sequence). CDR3 sequence: CASSHSGTPGEQYF. Here the CDR3 DNA reads TGTGCCAGCAGCCATTCCGGGACTCCTGGGGAGCAGTACTTC.

The chain's CDR3 is CASSGSSVDTDTQYF. CDR3 in DNA: TGTGCCAGCAGTGGGTCTAGCGTCGACACAGATACGCAGTATTTT. J is TRBJ2-3 and V is TRBV2; the D gene is possibly TRBD2 (6 bases). From germline, CDR1 is SNHLY and CDR2 FYNNEI. V was pared by 4 bases and J by 2 bases, with 13 bases between. The CDR3 has 15 residues.

This clone has only a few counts. The rearrangement uses TRBV6-5 and TRBJ2-2; D perhaps matches TRBD1 (6 bases). Germline V lookup: CDR1 MNHEY, CDR2 SVGAGI. The CDR3 has 13 amino acids. V was trimmed by 2 bases and J by 6 bases, leaving 7 bases between them. For the CDR3, the DNA is TGTGCCAGCAGTTACAACAGGGCCGGGGAGCTGTTTTTT. As protein: CASSYNRAGELFF.

The chain recombines TRBV7-9 with TRBJ2-2, with a weak D call TRBD1 (6 bases). Germline V gene lookup returns CDR1 SEHNR and CDR2 FQNEAQ (reference sequence). This CDR3 comprises 17 residues. The V end lost 5 bases, the J end lost 2 bases, and 18 bases lay between the germline ends. The CDR3, as DNA: TGTGCCAGCAGCGTATTAATTATGACAGGAAACACCGGGGAGCTGTTTTTT. This translates into CASSVLIMTGNTGELFF.

A single count supports this clone. The genes are TRBV7-9 and TRBJ1-1; no reliable D call. This CDR3 has 14 amino acids. With 1 base removed from V and 2 bases from J, the gap between germline ends came to 8 bases. Germline V CDR1 and CDR2: SEHNR, FQNEAQ (reference sequence). The CDR3 region has the DNA TGTGCCAGCAGCTTAGAACGGGCAAACACTGAAGCTTTCTTT. Translated: CASSLERANTEAFF.

The chain has TRBV28 and TRBJ2-7; TRBD1 is a possible D gene (6 bases). The CDR3 is made up of 15 amino acids. Per germline, CDR1 MDHEN and CDR2 SYDVKM. V was pared by 4 bases and J by 9 bases, with 22 bases between. The CDR3 loop is CASSSLDRPPNPQYF. The DNA of the CDR3 is TGTGCCAGCAGTTCCCTAGACAGGCCCCCAAATCCGCAGTACTTC.

The rearrangement joins TRBV16 to TRBJ2-5; D remains unclear. The V gene's germline CDR1 is KGHSY and CDR2 FQNENV. The CDR3 consists of 14 residues. The V and J ends lost 1 base and 2 bases respectively, with 8 bases between them. This chain's CDR3 is CASSQLKGQETQYF. The CDR3 DNA sequence: TGTGCCAGCAGCCAATTGAAAGGGCAAGAGACCCAGTACTTC.

V usage is TRBV5-5 and J usage is TRBJ1-4, with unresolved D. This CDR3 has 12 amino acids. The germline V gene encodes CDR1 SGHKS and CDR2 YYEKEE (reference sequence). The V end was cut by 4 bases, the J end by 8 bases, with 9 bases between. The CDR3 DNA reads TGTGCCAGCAGCGCCCTCTCGGAAAAACTGTTTTTT. Its protein is CASSALSEKLFF.

The genes are TRBV28 and TRBJ2-6; D assignment may be TRBD1 or TRBD2 (6 bases each). The V end was cut by 5 bases, the J end by 1 base, with 18 bases between. The germline V gene has CDR1 MDHEN and CDR2 SYDVKM. The length of the CDR3 is 18 residues. The CDR3 region is CASSLIQGGYSGANVLTF. The CDR3 region has the DNA TGTGCCAGCAGTCTAATACAGGGAGGTTATTCTGGGGCCAACGTCCTGACTTTC.

The chain links TRBV7-2 to TRBJ2-3; 8 nucleotides agree with TRBD2. The J segment lost 3 bases and the V segment lost 1 base, leaving 3 bases of the junction unmatched. This CDR3 spans 15 amino acids. CDR1 is SGHTA, CDR2 FQGNSA, per germline. CDR3 sequence: CASSLVGTRTDTQYF. Written as DNA, the CDR3 is TGTGCCAGCAGCTTAGTAGGGACTAGAACAGATACGCAGTATTTT. The whole variable domain, filled in from reference TRBV7-2 and TRBJ2-3, reads GAGVSQSPSNKVTEKGKDVELRCDPISGHTALYWYRQSLGQGLEFLIYFQGNSAPDKSGLPSDRFSAERTGGSVSTLTIQRTQQEDSAVYLCASSLVGTRTDTQYFGPGTRLTVL.

The chain combines TRBV7-9 with TRBJ2-2, with D perhaps matching TRBD1 (6 bases). Trimming removed 4 bases from V and 5 bases from J, with 17 bases in between. Germline loops: CDR1 SEHNR, CDR2 FQNEAQ (reference sequence). CDR3 length: 16 residues. CDR3 bases: TGTGCCAGCAGCTCAAGCCGGCAGGGGAGAACCGGGGAGCTGTTTTTT. This gives the protein CASSSSRQGRTGELFF.

Comment on this clone: Distinct nucleotide sequences in the sample also encode this CDR3. The V gene is TRBV7-9, the J gene TRBJ2-5; D gene ambiguous. In germline, CDR1 is SEHNR, CDR2 FQNEAQ (reference sequence). CDR3 length: 12 residues. Trimming removed 1 base at V and 2 bases at J, with 2 bases between. The CDR3 DNA is TGTGCCAGCAGCTTAGAGCAAGAGACCCAGTACTTC. It is translated as CASSLEQETQYF. The whole variable domain, filled in from reference TRBV7-9 and TRBJ2-5, reads DTGVSQNPRHKITKRGQNVTFRCDPISEHNRLYWYRQTLGQGPEFLTYFQNEAQLEKSRLLSDRFSAERPKGSFSTLEIQRTEQGDSAMYLCASSLEQETQYFGPGTRLLVL.

CDR3 sequence: CASSFGGGGSPLHF. DNA of the CDR3: TGTGCCAGCAGCTTTGGAGGGGGCGGTTCACCCCTCCACTTT. The chain recombines TRBV5-6 with TRBJ1-6; 7 nucleotides line up with TRBD1. The CDR3 sequence is 14 residues long. Germline V gene sequence: CDR1 SGHDT, CDR2 YYEEEE. Losses at the gene ends were 2 bases for V and 9 bases for J; bases not matched to a gene: 5.

The chain links TRBV2 to TRBJ2-7; D may be TRBD1 or TRBD2 (6 bases each). V lost 1 base and J lost 0, with 10 bases in between. Germline CDR1 and CDR2: SNHLY and FYNNEI. This CDR3 is 15 amino acids long. CDR3 amino acids: CASSEGWGASYEQYF. Here the CDR3 DNA reads TGTGCCAGCAGTGAAGGGTGGGGGGCCTCCTACGAGCAGTACTTC. Variable domain in full (rest from reference TRBV2 and TRBJ2-7): EPEVTQTPSHQVTQMGQEVILRCVPISNHLYFYWYRQILGQKVEFLVSFYNNEISEKSEIFDDQFSVERPDGSNFTLKIRSTKLEDSAMYFCASSEGWGASYEQYFGPGTRLTVT.

This chain links TRBV21-1 with TRBJ1-5. TRBV21-1 counts as a pseudogene. There are 15 residues in the CDR3. The DNA of the CDR3 is TGTGCCAGCGCCTTAGGGCCAGATGTTGGGCAGCCCCAGCATTTT. This sequence encodes CASALGPDVGQPQHF.